This TCR beta chain was sequenced during a study of blood T cell repertoires in COVID-19. Study summary: Nucleic acid was either cDNA or gDNA, and it came from T cells, B-cell-depleted T cells, or PBMCs.

The protocol was immunoSEQ multiplex PCR, while the TCRdb copy is restricted to in-frame clones and leaves out a portion. The sample lists around 430,000 clones, about 83% occurring once. There are 15 residues in the CDR3. Germline V lookup: CDR1 SGHNT, CDR2 YENEEA. Trimming cost V 2 bases and J 0 bases, with 8 bases left between them. Sequencing was carried out using PBMCs or T cells enriched from blood (not recorded which). This TCR came from a woman aged 50 to 60 who had recovered from COVID-19. V gene TRBV11-3 combines with J gene TRBJ1-3; D is unresolved. This CDR3 is CASSLSGFSGNTIYF. For the CDR3, the DNA is TGTGCCAGCAGCTTATCAGGCTTCTCTGGAAACACCATATATTTT.